These 15 T cell receptor beta chains originate from one sample sequenced in a study of T cell changes during pregnancy in multiple sclerosis. TCRdb keeps only in-frame clones here, not all; method: immunoSEQ multiplex PCR. This table has some 39,000 clones, around 92% appearing once. Sample: PBMCs (not recorded whether the cells were cultured). These receptors came from a female donor with multiple sclerosis, enrolled in a pregnancy study.

V is TRBV10-3 and J is TRBJ2-7, with 8 positions matching TRBD1. Germline CDR1 ENHRY, CDR2 SYGVKD. CDR3 size: 16 residues. V shed 4 bases and J 0 bases; nucleotides not matched to a gene: 8. DNA of the CDR3: TGTGCCATCAGTGCCAGGGGGCCTACCAACTCCTACGAGCAGTACTTC. Its translation: CAISARGPTNSYEQYF.

In this sample, this clone turned up a few times. The genes are TRBV5-1 and TRBJ2-5; 11 nucleotides agree with TRBD1. Unmatched junction bases numbered 6, after V lost 4 bases and J lost 1 base. The CDR3 has 16 amino acids. Germline CDR1 SGHRS, CDR2 YFSETQ. For the CDR3, the DNA is TGCGCCAGCAGCAATTGGGACAGGGGGATCCAAGAGACCCAGTACTTC. As protein: CASSNWDRGIQETQYF.

This clone showed up just a few times. The chain uses TRBV6-1 and TRBJ1-1, with a weak D call TRBD1 (5 bases). From germline, CDR1 is MNHNS and CDR2 SASEGT. The CDR3 extends over 16 amino acids. V lost 0 bases to trimming and J lost 4 bases, with 15 bases between them. The CDR3 loop reads CASSEAPDPGGTEAFF. The DNA for the CDR3 is TGTGCCAGCAGTGAAGCGCCAGATCCGGGGGGCACTGAAGCTTTCTTT.

This clone has only one observation. The V call is TRBV19, the J call TRBJ2-6; no definite D call. CDR3 length: 14 residues. In germline, CDR1 is LNHDA, CDR2 SQIVND (reference sequence). Trimming removed 6 bases at V and 1 base at J, with 7 bases between. CDR3 DNA: TGTGCCAGTAGCGCACTATCTGGGGCCAACGTCCTGACTTTC. It specifies CASSALSGANVLTF.

This chain connects TRBV2 to TRBJ2-7; D not certain. V dropped 0 bases and J dropped 2 bases, with 11 bases sitting between them. Per the germline V gene, CDR1 is SNHLY and CDR2 is FYNNEI. The CDR3 totals 15 residues. The CDR3 nucleotides are TGTGCCAGCAGTGAAGCAGGCAGGAAAGCCTACGAGCAGTACTTC. This sequence encodes CASSEAGRKAYEQYF.

The chain links TRBV19 to TRBJ2-7; D is uncertain. The length of the CDR3 is 14 residues. V lost 1 base and J lost 2, with 9 bases in between. Germline V lookup: CDR1 LNHDA, CDR2 SQIVND (reference sequence). CDR3 in DNA: TGTGCCAGTAGTATAGTGGACGGTACCTACGAGCAGTACTTC. Translation: CASSIVDGTYEQYF.

This clone was picked up one time. This chain connects TRBV18 to TRBJ1-4; 10 nucleotides align to TRBD1. V was clipped by 4 bases and J by 5 bases; unmatched bases: 4. The CDR3 runs 15 residues. Per germline, CDR1 KGHSH and CDR2 LQKENI. CDR3 DNA sequence: TGTGCCAGCTCACGCAGACAGGGGGCGAATGAAAAACTGTTTTTT. This gives the protein CASSRRQGANEKLFF.

This chain uses TRBV5-1 with TRBJ1-1; 7 bases match TRBD1. Looked up from germline, CDR1 is SGHRS and CDR2 is YFSETQ. The length of the CDR3 is 14 residues. V lost 7 bases and J lost 4; bases outside the gene matches: 10. The CDR3 DNA is TGCGCCAGCCGATCCGACAGGGTGAGCACTGAAGCTTTCTTT. This gives the protein CASRSDRVSTEAFF.

The table lists this clone with a count of one. The chain is built from TRBV13 and TRBJ1-6; 7 nucleotides match TRBD1. Germline V gives CDR1 PRHDT, CDR2 FYEKMQ (reference sequence). Trimming took 3 bases from V and 8 from J; bases not matched to a gene: 4. The CDR3 loop spans 14 amino acids. CDR3 amino acids: CASSFTDRDSPLHF. CDR3 sequence (DNA): TGTGCCAGCAGCTTCACCGACAGGGATTCACCCCTCCACTTT.

The rearrangement joins TRBV7-8 to TRBJ2-1, with D unresolved. Trimming pared 1 base from V and 5 bases from J, leaving 6 bases between. Germline V CDR1 and CDR2: SGHVS, FQNEAQ. CDR3 size: 13 residues. This chain's CDR3 is CASSLGKHNEQFF. The CDR3 nucleotides are TGTGCCAGCAGCTTAGGCAAGCACAATGAGCAGTTCTTC.

V gene TRBV11-2 combines with J gene TRBJ1-2; TRBD1 matches 11 bases. Trimming at V came to 4 bases and at J to 2 bases, leaving 3 bases not matched to a gene. Germline values: CDR1 SGHAT, CDR2 FQNNGV. This CDR3 is built from 15 residues. DNA for the CDR3: TGTGCCAGCAGCTGGGACAGGGGGGCCAACTATGGCTACACCTTC. It yields the protein CASSWDRGANYGYTF. Filled out from reference TRBV11-2 and TRBJ1-2, the complete variable domain reads EAGVAQSPRYKIIEKRQSVAFWCNPISGHATLYWYQQILGQGPKLLIQFQNNGVVDDSQLPKDRFSAERLKGVDSTLKIQPAKLEDSAVYLCASSWDRGANYGYTFGSGTRLTVV.

In its sample, this clone was seen once. This chain uses TRBV7-2 with TRBJ2-1, with D uncertain. V lost 1 base and J 0 bases, leaving 16 bases between the germline ends. This CDR3 has 18 residues. In germline, CDR1 is SGHTA, CDR2 FQGNSA. The CDR3 nucleotides read TGTGCCAGCAGCTTAGGGATCAGTACGTATAGCTCCTACAATGAGCAGTTCTTC. This gives the protein CASSLGISTYSSYNEQFF.

V and J are TRBV28 and TRBJ1-5; unclear D gene. Germline CDR1 MDHEN, CDR2 SYDVKM. This CDR3 spans 14 amino acids. V was shortened by 5 bases and J by 0 bases, with 8 bases between the two germline ends. CDR3 sequence: CASSLVYSNQPQHF. Written as DNA, the CDR3 is TGTGCCAGCAGTCTAGTATATAGCAATCAGCCCCAGCATTTT.

The J gene is TRBJ1-3, the V gene TRBV5-1, with D maybe TRBD1 (6 bases). This CDR3 has 14 amino acids. Germline lookup yields CDR1 SGHRS and CDR2 YFSETQ. V lost 0 bases and J 7 bases, leaving 11 bases between the germline ends. CDR3 nucleotides: TGCGCCAGCAGCTTGGAGGGGGTGTCGAACACCATATATTTT. It yields the protein CASSLEGVSNTIYF.

The chain uses TRBV4-1 and TRBJ1-1; the D is unclear. The CDR3 extends over 15 amino acids. CDR1 is MGHRA and CDR2 is YSYEKL in the germline V gene. Between the trimmed V and J ends, which lost 0 bases and 1 base, there was a span of 9 bases. CDR3 residues: CASSQDRSRNTEAFF. DNA of the CDR3: TGCGCCAGCAGCCAAGATAGGTCCCGGAACACTGAAGCTTTCTTT.